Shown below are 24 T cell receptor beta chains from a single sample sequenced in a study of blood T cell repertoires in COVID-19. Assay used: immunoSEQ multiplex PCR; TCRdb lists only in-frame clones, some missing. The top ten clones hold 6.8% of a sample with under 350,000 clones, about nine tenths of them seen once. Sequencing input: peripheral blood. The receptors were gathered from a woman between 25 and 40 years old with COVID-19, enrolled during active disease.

The CDR3 here is CASSDRSSYEQYF. CDR3 coding DNA: TGTGCCAGTTCGGACAGGAGCTCCTACGAGCAGTACTTC. V is TRBV18 and J is TRBJ2-7; 7 nucleotides line up with TRBD1. Per germline, CDR1 KGHSH and CDR2 LQKENI. The CDR3 covers 13 residues. The trim removed 9 bases at V and 0 bases at J, leaving 5 bases unmatched.

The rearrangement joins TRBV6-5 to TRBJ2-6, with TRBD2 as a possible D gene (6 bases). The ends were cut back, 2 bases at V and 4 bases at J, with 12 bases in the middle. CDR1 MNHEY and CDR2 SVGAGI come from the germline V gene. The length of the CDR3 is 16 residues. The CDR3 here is CASSYPGGAGANVLTF. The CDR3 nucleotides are TGTGCCAGCAGTTACCCCGGAGGGGCCGGGGCCAACGTCCTGACTTTC.

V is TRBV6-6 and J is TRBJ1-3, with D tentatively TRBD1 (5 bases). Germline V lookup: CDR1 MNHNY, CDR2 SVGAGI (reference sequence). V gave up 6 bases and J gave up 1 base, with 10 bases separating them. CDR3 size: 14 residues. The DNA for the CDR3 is TGTGCCAGCAGCCTCGGGGGATCTGGAAACACCATATATTTT. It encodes CASSLGGSGNTIYF.

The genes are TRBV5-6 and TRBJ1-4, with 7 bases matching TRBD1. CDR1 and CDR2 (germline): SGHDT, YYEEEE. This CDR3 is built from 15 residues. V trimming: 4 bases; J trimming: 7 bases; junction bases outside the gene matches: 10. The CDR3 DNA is TGTGCCAGCAGCCCGTCGACAGGGTTGGCTGAAAAACTGTTTTTT. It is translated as CASSPSTGLAEKLFF.

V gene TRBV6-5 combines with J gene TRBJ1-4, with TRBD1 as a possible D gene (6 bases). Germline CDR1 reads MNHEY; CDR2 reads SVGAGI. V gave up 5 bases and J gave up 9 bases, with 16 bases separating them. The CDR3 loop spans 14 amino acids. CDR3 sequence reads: CASSTTGWRQKLFF. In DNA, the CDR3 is TGTGCCAGCAGTACTACAGGGTGGAGGCAAAAACTGTTTTTT.

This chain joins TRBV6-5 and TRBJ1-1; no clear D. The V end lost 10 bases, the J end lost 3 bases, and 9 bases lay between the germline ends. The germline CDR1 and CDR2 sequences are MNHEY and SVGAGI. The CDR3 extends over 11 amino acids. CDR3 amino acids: CATGRDTEAFF. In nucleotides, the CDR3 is TGTGCCACCGGCCGGGACACTGAAGCTTTCTTT.

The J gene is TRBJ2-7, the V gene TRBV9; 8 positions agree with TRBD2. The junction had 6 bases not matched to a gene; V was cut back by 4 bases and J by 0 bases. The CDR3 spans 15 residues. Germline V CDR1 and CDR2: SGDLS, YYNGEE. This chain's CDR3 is CASSPGGDFSYEQYF. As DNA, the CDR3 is TGTGCCAGCAGCCCGGGAGGGGACTTCTCCTACGAGCAGTACTTC.

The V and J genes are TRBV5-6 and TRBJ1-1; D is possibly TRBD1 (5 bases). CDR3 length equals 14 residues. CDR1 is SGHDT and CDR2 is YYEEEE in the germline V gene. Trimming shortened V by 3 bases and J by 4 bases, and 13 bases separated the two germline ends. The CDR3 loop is CASSYDLGGTEAFF. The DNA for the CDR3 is TGTGCCAGCAGCTACGACCTCGGGGGCACTGAAGCTTTCTTT.

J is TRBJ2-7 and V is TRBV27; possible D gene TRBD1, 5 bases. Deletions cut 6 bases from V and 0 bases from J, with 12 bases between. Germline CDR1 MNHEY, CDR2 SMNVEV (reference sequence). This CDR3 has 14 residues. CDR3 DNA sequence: TGTGCCAGCAGACCAGGGCTATCCTCCTACGAGCAGTACTTC. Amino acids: CASRPGLSSYEQYF.

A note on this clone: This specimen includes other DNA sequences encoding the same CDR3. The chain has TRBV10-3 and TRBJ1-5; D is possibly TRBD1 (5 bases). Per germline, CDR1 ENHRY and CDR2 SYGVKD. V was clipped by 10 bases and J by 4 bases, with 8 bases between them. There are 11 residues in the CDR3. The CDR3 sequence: CATGGNQPQHF. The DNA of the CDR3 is TGTGCCACGGGGGGGAATCAGCCCCAGCATTTT.

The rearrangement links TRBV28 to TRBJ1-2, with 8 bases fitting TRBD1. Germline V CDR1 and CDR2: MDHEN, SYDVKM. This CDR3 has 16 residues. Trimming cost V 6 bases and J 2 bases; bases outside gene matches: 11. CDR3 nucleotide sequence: TGTGCCAGCAGCCACAGACAGGGGTTGGGGAACTATGGCTACACCTTC. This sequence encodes CASSHRQGLGNYGYTF.

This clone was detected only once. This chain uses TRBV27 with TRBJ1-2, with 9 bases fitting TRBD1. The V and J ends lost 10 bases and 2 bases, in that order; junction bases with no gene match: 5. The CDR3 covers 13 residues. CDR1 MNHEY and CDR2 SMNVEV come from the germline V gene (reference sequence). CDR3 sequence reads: CANRQGGNYGYTF. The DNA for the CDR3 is TGTGCCAACAGACAGGGGGGGAACTATGGCTACACCTTC.

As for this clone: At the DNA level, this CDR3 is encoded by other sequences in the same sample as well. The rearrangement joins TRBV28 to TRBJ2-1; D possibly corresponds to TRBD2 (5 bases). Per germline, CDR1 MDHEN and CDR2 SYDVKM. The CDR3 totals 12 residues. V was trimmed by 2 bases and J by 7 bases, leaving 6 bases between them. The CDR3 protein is CASSLRGNEQFF. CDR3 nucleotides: TGTGCCAGCAGTTTACGGGGTAATGAGCAGTTCTTC.

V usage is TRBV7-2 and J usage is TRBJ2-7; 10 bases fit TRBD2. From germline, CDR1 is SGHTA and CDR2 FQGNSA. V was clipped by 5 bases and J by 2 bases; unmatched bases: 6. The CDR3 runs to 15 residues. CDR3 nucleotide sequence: TGTGCCAGCAGCCCCTCCACTAGCGGGGCCTACGAGCAGTACTTC. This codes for CASSPSTSGAYEQYF.

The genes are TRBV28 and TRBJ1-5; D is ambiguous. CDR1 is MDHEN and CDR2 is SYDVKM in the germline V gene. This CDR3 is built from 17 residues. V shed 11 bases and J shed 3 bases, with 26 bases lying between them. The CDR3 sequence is CASQLGGRRKPNQPQHF. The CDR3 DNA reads TGTGCCTCCCAGTTGGGAGGGAGGAGGAAACCCAATCAGCCCCAGCATTTT. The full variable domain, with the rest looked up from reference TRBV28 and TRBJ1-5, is DVKVTQSSRYLVKRTGEKVFLECVQDMDHENMFWYRQDPGLGLRLIYFSYDVKMKEKGDIPEGYSVSREKKERFSLILESASTNQTSMYLCASQLGGRRKPNQPQHFGDGTRLSIL.

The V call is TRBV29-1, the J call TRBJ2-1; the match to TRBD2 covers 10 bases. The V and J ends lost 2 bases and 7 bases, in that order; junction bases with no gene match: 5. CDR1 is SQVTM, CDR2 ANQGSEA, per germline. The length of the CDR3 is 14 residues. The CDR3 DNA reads TGCAGCGTTGAAAGCGGGAGGGCCCGGAATGAGCAGTTCTTC. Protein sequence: CSVESGRARNEQFF.

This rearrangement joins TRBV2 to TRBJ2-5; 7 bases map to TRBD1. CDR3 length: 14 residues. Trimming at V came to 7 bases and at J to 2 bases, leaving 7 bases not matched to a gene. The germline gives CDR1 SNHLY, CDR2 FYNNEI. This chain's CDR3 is CASKETGLQETQYF. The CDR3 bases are TGTGCCAGCAAAGAGACAGGGCTACAAGAGACCCAGTACTTC.

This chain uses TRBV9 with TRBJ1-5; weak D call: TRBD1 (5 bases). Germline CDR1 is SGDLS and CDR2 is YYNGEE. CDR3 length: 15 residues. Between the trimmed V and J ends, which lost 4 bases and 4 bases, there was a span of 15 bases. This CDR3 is CASSPGQGGNQPQHF. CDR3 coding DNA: TGTGCCAGCAGCCCCGGGCAGGGAGGGAATCAGCCCCAGCATTTT. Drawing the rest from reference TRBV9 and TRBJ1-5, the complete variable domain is DSGVTQTPKHLITATGQRVTLRCSPRSGDLSVYWYQQSLDQGLQFLIQYYNGEERAKGNILERFSAQQFPDLHSELNLSSLELGDSALYFCASSPGQGGNQPQHFGDGTRLSIL.

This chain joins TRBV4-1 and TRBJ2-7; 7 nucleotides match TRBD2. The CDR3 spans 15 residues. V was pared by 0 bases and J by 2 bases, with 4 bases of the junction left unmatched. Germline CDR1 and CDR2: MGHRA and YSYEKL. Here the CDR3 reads CASSQEGGGTYEQYF. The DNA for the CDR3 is TGCGCCAGCAGCCAAGAGGGCGGGGGAACCTACGAGCAGTACTTC.

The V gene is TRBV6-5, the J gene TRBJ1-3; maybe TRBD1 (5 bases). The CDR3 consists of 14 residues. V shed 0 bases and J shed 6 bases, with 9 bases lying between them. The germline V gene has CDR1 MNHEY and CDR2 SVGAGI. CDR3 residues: CASSYSGGQNTIYF. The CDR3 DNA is TGTGCCAGCAGTTACTCCGGGGGTCAAAACACCATATATTTT.

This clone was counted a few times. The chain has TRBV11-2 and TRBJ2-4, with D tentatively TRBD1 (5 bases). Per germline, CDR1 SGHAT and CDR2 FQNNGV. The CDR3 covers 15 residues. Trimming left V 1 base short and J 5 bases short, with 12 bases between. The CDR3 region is CASSLVGTGQNIQYF. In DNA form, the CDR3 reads TGTGCCAGCAGCTTAGTCGGTACAGGACAAAACATTCAGTACTTC.

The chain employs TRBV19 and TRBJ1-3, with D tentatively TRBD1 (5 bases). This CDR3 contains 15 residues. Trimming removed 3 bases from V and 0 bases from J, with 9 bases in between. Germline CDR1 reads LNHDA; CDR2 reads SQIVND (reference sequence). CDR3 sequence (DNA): TGTGCCAGTAGTATTTCAGGGTTCTCTGGAAACACCATATATTTT. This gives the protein CASSISGFSGNTIYF.

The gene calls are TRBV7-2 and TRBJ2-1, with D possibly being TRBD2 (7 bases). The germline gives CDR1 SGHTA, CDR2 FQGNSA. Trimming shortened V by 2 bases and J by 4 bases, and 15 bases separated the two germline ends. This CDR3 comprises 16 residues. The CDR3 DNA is TGTGCCAGCAGCTTAAGGGGGGAGGGTCTATACAATGAGCAGTTCTTC. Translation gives CASSLRGEGLYNEQFF.

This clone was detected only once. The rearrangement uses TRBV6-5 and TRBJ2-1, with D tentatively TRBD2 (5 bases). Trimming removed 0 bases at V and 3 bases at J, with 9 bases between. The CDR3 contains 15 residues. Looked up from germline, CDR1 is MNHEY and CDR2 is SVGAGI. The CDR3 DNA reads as TGTGCCAGCAGTTACTCCGAGCGGTTCTACAATGAGCAGTTCTTC. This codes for CASSYSERFYNEQFF.